This TCR beta chain was identified during a study of identical twins. Germline V gives CDR1 DFQATT, CDR2 SNEGSKA (reference sequence). This CDR3 spans 16 amino acids. Trimming removed 0 bases from V and 4 bases from J; junction bases left unmatched: 10. TCRdb fed the 5' RACE reads into MiXCR, producing one record per CDR3 protein. The profile shows 1.5 million to 2 million distinct CDR3 sequences, 25% to 35% of them singletons. This clonotype was recorded a few times. Specimen: cord blood. This clonotype was obtained from a newborn girl in good health. The chain uses TRBV20-1 and TRBJ2-3, with 7 nucleotides matching TRBD1. CDR3 in amino acids: CSARDLWQGEPDTQYF. CDR3 bases: TGCAGTGCTAGAGATTTGTGGCAGGGGGAACCAGATACGCAGTATTTT.